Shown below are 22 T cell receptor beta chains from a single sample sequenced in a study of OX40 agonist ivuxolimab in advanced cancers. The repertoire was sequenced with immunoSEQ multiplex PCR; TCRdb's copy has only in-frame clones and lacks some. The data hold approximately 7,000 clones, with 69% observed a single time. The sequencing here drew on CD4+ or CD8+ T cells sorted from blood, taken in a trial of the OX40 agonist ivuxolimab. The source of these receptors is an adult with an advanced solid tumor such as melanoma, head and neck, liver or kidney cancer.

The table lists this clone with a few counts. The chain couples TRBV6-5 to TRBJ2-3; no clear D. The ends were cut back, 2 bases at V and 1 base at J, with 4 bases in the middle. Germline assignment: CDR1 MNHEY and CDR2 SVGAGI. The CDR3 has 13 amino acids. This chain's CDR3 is CASSYEGTDTQYF. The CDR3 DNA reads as TGTGCCAGCAGTTACGAGGGCACAGATACGCAGTATTTT.

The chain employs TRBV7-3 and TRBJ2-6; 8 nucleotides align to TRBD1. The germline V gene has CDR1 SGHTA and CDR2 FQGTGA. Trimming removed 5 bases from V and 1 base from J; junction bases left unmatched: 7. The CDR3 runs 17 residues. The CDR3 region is CASSQGARRSGANVLTF. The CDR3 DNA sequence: TGTGCCAGCAGCCAGGGGGCGCGAAGGTCTGGGGCCAACGTCCTGACTTTC. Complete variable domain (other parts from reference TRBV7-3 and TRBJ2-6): GAGVSQTPSNKVTEKGKYVELRCDPISGHTALYWYRQSLGQGPEFLIYFQGTGAADDSGLPNDRFFAVRPEGSVSTLKIQRTERGDSAVYLCASSQGARRSGANVLTFGAGSRLTVL.

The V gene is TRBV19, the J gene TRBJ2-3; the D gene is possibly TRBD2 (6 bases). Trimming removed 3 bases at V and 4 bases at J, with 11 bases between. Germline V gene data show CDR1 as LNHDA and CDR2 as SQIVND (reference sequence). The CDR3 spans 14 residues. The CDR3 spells CASSIGGSADTQYF. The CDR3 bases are TGTGCCAGTAGTATCGGGGGTTCTGCAGATACGCAGTATTTT.

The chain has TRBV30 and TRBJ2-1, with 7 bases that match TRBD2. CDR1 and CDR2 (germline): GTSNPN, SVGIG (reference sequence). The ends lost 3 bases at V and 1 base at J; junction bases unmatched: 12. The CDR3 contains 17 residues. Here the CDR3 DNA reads TGTGCCTGGAGCGCCATCGGGACTACCAGATCCTACAATGAGCAGTTCTTC. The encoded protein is CAWSAIGTTRSYNEQFF.

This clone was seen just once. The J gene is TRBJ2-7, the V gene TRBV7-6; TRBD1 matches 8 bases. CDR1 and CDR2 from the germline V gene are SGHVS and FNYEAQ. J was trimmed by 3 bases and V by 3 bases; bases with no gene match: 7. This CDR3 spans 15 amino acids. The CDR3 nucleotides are TGTGCCAGCAGCTTCGGACAGGGCCCCCTCTACGAGCAGTACTTC. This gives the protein CASSFGQGPLYEQYF.

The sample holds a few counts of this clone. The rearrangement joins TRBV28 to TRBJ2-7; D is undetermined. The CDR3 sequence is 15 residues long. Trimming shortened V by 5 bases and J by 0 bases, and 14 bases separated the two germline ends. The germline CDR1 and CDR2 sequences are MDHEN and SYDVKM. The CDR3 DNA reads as TGTGCCAGCAGTCCCCGTCTCGGCCTCTCCTACGAGCAGTACTTC. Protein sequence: CASSPRLGLSYEQYF. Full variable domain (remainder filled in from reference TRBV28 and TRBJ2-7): DVKVTQSSRYLVKRTGEKVFLECVQDMDHENMFWYRQDPGLGLRLIYFSYDVKMKEKGDIPEGYSVSREKKERFSLILESASTNQTSMYLCASSPRLGLSYEQYFGPGTRLTVT.

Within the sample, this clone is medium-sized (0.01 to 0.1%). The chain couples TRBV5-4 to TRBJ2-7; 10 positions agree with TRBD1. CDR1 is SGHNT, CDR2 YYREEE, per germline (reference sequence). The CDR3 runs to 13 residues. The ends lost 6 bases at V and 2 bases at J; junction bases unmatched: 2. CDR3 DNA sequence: TGTGCCAGCACCGGGACAGGGGCCTACGAGCAGTACTTC. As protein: CASTGTGAYEQYF. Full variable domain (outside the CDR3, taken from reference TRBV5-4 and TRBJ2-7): ETGVTQSPTHLIKTRGQQVTLRCSSQSGHNTVSWYQQALGQGPQFIFQYYREEENGRGNFPPRFSGLQFPNYSSELNVNALELDDSALYLCASTGTGAYEQYFGPGTRLTVT.

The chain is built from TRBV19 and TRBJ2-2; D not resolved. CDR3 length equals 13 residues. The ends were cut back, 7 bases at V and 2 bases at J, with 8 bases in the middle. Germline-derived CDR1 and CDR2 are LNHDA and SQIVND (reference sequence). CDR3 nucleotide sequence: TGTGCCAGTACCGAACCTAACACCGGGGAGCTGTTTTTT. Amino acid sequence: CASTEPNTGELFF. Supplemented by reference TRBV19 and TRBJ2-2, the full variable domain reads DGGITQSPKYLFRKEGQNVTLSCEQNLNHDAMYWYRQDPGQGLRLIYYSQIVNDFQKGDIAEGYSVSREKKESFPLTVTSAQKNPTAFYLCASTEPNTGELFFGEGSRLTVL.

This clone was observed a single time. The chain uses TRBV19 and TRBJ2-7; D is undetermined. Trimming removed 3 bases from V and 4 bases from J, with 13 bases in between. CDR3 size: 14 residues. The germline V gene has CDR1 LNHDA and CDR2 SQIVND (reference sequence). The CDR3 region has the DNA TGTGCCAGTAGTATCGCAGGAATCCCGTACGAGCAGTACTTC. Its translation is CASSIAGIPYEQYF.

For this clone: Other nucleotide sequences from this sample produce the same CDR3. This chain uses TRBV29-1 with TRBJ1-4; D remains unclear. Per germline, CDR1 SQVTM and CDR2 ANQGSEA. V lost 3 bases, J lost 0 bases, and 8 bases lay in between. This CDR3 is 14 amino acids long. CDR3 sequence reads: CSVEGVATNEKLFF. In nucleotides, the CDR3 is TGCAGCGTTGAGGGAGTCGCAACTAATGAAAAACTGTTTTTT. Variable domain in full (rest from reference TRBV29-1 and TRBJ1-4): SAVISQKPSRDICQRGTSLTIQCQVDSQVTMMFWYRQQPGQSLTLIATANQGSEATYESGFVIDKFPISRPNLTFSTLTVSNMSPEDSSIYLCSVEGVATNEKLFFGSGTQLSVL.

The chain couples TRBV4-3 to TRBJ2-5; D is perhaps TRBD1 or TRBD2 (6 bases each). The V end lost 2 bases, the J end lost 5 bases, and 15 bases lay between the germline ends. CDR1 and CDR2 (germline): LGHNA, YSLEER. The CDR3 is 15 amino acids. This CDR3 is CASSQFFGGGETQYF. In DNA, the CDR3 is TGCGCCAGCAGCCAATTCTTCGGGGGCGGGGAGACCCAGTACTTC.

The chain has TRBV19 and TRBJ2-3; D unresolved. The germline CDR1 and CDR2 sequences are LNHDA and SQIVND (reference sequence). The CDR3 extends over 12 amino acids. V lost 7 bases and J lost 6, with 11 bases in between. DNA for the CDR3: TGTGCCAGTACTCCCAACGGCGATACGCAGTATTTT. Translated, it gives CASTPNGDTQYF.

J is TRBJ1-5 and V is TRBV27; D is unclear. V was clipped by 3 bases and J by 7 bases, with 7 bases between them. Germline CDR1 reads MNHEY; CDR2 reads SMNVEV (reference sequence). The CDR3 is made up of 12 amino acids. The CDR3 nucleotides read TGTGCCAGCAGTTTCATTGGACAGCCCCAGCATTTT. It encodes CASSFIGQPQHF.

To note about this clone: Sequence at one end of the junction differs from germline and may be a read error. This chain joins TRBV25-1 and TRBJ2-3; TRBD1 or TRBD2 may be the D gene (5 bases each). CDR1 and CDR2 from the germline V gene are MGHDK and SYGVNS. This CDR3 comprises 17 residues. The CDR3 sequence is CASSDLPQGGWGDAQYF. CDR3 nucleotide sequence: TGTGCCAGCAGTGACCTCCCCCAGGGTGGATGGGGAGATGCGCAGTATTTT. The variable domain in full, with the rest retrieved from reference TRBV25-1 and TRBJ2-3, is EADIYQTPRYLVIGTGKKITLECSQTMGHDKMYWYQQDPGMELHLIHYSYGVNSTEKGDLSSESTVSRIRTEHFPLTLESARPSHTSQYLCASSDLPQGGWGDAQYFGPGTRLTVL.

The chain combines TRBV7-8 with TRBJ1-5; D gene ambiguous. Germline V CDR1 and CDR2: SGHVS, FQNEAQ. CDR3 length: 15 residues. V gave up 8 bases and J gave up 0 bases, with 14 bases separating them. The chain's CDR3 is CASSPGLYSNQPQHF. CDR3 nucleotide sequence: TGTGCCAGCTCCCCGGGCCTCTATAGCAATCAGCCCCAGCATTTT.

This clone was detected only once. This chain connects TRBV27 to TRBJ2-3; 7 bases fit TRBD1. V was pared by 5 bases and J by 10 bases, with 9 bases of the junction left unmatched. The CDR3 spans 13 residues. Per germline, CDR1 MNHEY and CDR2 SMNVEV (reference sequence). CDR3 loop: CASSPFPQGPQYF. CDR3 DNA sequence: TGTGCCAGCAGTCCCTTTCCACAGGGGCCGCAGTATTTT.

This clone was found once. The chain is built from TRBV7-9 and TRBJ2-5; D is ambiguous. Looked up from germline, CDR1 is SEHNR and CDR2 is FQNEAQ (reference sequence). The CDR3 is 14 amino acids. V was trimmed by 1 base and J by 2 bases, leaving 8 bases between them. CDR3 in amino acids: CASSLVQTQETQYF. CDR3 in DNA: TGTGCCAGCAGCTTAGTACAGACTCAAGAGACCCAGTACTTC.

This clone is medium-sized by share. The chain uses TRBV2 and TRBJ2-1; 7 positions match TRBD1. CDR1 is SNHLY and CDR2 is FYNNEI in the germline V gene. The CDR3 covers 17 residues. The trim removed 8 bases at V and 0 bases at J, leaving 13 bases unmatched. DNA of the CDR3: TGTGCCAGCCCTGTCCCCCCGGGACAGCCCTCCTACAATGAGCAGTTCTTC. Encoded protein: CASPVPPGQPSYNEQFF.

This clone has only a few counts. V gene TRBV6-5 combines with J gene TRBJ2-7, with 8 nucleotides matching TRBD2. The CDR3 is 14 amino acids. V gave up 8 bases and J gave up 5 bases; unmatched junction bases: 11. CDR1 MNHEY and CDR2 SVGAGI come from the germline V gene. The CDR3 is CASARGGDFDEQYF. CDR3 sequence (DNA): TGTGCCAGCGCTCGGGGGGGCGACTTTGACGAGCAGTACTTC.

CDR3 region: CASSSGLADEQFF. The CDR3 region has the DNA TGTGCCAGCAGCAGCGGACTAGCGGATGAGCAGTTCTTC. This chain links TRBV9 with TRBJ2-1; 10 bases agree with TRBD2. CDR3 length: 13 residues. After removal of 4 bases from V and 8 bases from J, the junction contained 3 bases not matched to a gene. From germline, CDR1 is SGDLS and CDR2 YYNGEE. Variable domain in full (rest from reference TRBV9 and TRBJ2-1): DSGVTQTPKHLITATGQRVTLRCSPRSGDLSVYWYQQSLDQGLQFLIQYYNGEERAKGNILERFSAQQFPDLHSELNLSSLELGDSALYFCASSSGLADEQFFGPGTRLTVL.

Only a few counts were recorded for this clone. The CDR3 nucleotides are TGTGCCAGCAGTTCCCCCGGGACAGGTTCCTACGAGCAGTACTTC. This translates into CASSSPGTGSYEQYF. The chain has TRBV27 and TRBJ2-7; 8 bases match TRBD1. Germline trimming cut 4 bases from V and 1 base from J; bases unmatched to any gene: 6. Per the germline V gene, CDR1 is MNHEY and CDR2 is SMNVEV (reference sequence). The CDR3 contains 15 residues.

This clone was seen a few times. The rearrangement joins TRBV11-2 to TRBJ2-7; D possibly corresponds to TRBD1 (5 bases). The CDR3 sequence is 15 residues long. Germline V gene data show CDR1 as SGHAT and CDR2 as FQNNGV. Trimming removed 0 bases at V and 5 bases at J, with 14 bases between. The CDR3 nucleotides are TGTGCCAGCAGCTTAGATATAGGGGCTGGGAACGAGCAGTACTTC. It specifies CASSLDIGAGNEQYF.